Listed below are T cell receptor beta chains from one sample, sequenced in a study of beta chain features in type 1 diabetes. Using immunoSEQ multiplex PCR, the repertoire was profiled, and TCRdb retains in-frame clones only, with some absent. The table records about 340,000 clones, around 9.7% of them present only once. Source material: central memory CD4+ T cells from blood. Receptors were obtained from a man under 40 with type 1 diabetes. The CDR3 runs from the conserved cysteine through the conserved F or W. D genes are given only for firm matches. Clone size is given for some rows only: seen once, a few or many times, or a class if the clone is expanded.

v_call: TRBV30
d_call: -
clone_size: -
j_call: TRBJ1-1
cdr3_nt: TGTGCCTGGAGTGTACATACTGAAGCTTTCTTT
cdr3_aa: CAWSVHTEAFF

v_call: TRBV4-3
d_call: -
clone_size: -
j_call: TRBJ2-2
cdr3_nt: TGCGCCAGCAGCCAAGATACGTTTGCCGGGGAGCTGTTTTTT
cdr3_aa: CASSQDTFAGELFF

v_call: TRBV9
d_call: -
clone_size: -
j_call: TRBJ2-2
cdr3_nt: TGTGCCAGCAGCGTAGTGGGGCAGACCGGGGAGCTGTTTTTT
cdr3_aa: CASSVVGQTGELFF

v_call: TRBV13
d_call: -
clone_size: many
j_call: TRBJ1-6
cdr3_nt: TGTGCCAGCACTCAGAGCTCCTATAATTCACCCCTCCACTTT
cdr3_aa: CASTQSSYNSPLHF

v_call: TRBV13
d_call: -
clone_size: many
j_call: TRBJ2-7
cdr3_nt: TGTGCCAGCAGCCTAACCTACGAGCAGTACTTC
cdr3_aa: CASSLTYEQYF

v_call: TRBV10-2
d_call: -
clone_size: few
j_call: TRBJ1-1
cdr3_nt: TGCGCCAGCAGAGACCGGAATCTGAACACTGAAGCTTTCTTT
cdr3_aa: CASRDRNLNTEAFF

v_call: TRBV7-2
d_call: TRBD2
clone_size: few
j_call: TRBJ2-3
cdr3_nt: TGTGCCAGCAGCGTCGGCGGGGGGAGCACAGATACGCAGTATTTT
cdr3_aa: CASSVGGGSTDTQYF

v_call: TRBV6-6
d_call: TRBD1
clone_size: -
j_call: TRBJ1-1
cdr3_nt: TGTGCCAGCAGTTCGGGACAGGGGATCGACACTGAAGCTTTCTTT
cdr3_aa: CASSSGQGIDTEAFF

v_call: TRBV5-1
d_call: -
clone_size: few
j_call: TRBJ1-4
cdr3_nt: TGCGCCAGCAGCAACCAGGGCCTAGATGAAAAACTGTTTTTT
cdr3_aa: CASSNQGLDEKLFF

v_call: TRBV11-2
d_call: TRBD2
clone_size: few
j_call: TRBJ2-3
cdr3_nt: TGTGCCAGCAGCTCAGGACTAGACCCAGCCTACTATACGCAGTATTTT
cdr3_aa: CASSSGLDPAYYTQYF

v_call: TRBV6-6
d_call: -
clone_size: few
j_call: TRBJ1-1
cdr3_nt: TGTGCCAGCAGTTCCCAGCAGAACACTGAAGCTTTCTTT
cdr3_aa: CASSSQQNTEAFF

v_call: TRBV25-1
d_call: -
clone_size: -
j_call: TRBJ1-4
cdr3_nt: TGTGCCAGCAGCGCGGGGGGGTCTTTAGGGGAAAAACTGTTTTTT
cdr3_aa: CASSAGGSLGEKLFF

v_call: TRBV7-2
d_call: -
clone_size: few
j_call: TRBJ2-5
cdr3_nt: TGTGCCAGCAGCTTAGCGGGGGGCCAATACTTC
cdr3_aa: CASSLAGGQYF

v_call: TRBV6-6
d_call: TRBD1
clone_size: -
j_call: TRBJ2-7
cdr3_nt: TGTGCCGCGGGTGACAGGGGGCCCTACGAGCAGTACTTC
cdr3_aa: CAAGDRGPYEQYF

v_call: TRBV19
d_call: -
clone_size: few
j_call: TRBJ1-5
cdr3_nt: TGTGCTTCCGCGGTCATTGGGCAAATATTAAATCAGCCCCAGCATTTT
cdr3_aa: CASAVIGQILNQPQHF

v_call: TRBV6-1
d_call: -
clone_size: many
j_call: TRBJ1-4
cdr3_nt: TGTGCCAGCACCAAACAGGGCCTCAATGAAAAACTGTTTTTT
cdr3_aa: CASTKQGLNEKLFF

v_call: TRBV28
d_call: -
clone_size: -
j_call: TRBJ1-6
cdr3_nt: TGTGCCAGCAGTTCATACAGCTCACCCCTCCACTTT
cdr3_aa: CASSSYSSPLHF

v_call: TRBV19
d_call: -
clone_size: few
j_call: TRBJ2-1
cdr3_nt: TGTGTCGTTAGTCCAGGGTTCCCCTACAATGAGCAGTTCTTC
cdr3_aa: CVVSPGFPYNEQFF

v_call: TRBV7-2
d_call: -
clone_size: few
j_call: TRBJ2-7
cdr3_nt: TGTGCCAGCAGCTCGACTGGATACGAGCAGTACTTC
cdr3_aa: CASSSTGYEQYF

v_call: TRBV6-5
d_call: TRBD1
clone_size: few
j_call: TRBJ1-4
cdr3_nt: TGTGCCAGCAGTTTTTCAGGACAGGGAAATGAAAAACTGTTTTTT
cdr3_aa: CASSFSGQGNEKLFF

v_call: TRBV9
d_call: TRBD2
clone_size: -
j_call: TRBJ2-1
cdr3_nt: TGTGCCAGCAGCGTAGTGCCCCGGGAGGGCTCCTACAATGAGCAGTTCTTC
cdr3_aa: CASSVVPREGSYNEQFF

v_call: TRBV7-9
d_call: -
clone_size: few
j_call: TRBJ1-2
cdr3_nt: TGTGCCAGCAGCTTAGCTACAAATCTCGCTGGCTACACCTTC
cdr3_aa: CASSLATNLAGYTF

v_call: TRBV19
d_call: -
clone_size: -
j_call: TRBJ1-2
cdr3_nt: TGTGCCAGTATACGGGGACAAGCCGCTCGGGGCTATGGCTACACCTTC
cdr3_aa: CASIRGQAARGYGYTF

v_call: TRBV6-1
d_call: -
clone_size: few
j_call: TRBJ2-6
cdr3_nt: TGTGCCAGCAGTGAAGCGGGAAGGCACTCTGGGGCCAACGTCCTGACTTTC
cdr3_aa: CASSEAGRHSGANVLTF

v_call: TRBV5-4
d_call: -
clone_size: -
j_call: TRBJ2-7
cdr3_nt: TGTGCCAGCAGCTTGGCGCCCCCCAGCCTCTCCTACGAGCAGTACTTC
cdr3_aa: CASSLAPPSLSYEQYF

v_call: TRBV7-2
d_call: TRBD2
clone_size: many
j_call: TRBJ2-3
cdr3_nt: TGTGCCAGCAGCTTAACGGGGGGGACGCAGTATTTT
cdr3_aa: CASSLTGGTQYF